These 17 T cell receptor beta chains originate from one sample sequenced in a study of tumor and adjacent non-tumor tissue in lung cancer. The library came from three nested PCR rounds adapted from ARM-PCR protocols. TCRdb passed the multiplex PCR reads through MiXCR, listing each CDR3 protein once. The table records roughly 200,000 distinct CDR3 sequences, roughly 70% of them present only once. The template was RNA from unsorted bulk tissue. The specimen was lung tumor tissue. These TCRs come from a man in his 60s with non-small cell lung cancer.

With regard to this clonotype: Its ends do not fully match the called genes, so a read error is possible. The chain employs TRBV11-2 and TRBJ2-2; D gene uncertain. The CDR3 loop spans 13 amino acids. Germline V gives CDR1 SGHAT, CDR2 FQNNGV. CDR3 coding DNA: TGTGCCAGCAGCTTCTATGACACCTGGGAGCTGTTTTTT. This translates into CASSFYDTWELFF.

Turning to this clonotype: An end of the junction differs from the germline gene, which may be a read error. For the CDR3, the DNA is TGCGCCAGCAGCCAAGGAATACTGAACACTGAAGCTTCCTTT. Encoded protein: CASSQGILNTEASF. The V call is TRBV4-3, the J call TRBJ1-1, with no clear D. CDR1 is LGHNA, CDR2 YSLEER, per germline. The CDR3 contains 14 residues.

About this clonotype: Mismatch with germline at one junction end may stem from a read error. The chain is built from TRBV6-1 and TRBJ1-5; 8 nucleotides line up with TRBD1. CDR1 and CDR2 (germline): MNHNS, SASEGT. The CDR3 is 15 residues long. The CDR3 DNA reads TGTGCCAGCAGTTTGGACAGGGTAAGGAATCAGCCCCAACATTTT. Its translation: CASSLDRVRNQPQHF.

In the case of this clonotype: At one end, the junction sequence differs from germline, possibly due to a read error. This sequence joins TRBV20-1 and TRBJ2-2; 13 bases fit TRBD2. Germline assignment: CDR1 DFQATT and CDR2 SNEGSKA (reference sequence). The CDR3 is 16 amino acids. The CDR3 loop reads CSADGTSGANIGGLFF. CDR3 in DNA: TGCAGTGCTGACGGGACTAGCGGGGCAAACATCGGGGGGCTGTTTTTT.

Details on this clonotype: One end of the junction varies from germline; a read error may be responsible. The CDR3 DNA sequence: TGTTCCAGCAGCCAGGATCCAGGCTACGAGCAGTACTTC. The encoded protein is CSSSQDPGYEQYF. The rearrangement uses TRBV11-2 and TRBJ2-7; D gene ambiguous. The germline CDR1 and CDR2 sequences are SGHAT and FQNNGV. The CDR3 runs to 13 residues.

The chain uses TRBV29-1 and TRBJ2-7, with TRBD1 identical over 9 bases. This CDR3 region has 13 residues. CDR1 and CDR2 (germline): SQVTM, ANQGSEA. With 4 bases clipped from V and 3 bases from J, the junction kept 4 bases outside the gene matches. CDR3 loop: CSVGETGGYEQYF. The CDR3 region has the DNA TGCAGCGTTGGAGAGACAGGGGGCTACGAGCAGTACTTC.

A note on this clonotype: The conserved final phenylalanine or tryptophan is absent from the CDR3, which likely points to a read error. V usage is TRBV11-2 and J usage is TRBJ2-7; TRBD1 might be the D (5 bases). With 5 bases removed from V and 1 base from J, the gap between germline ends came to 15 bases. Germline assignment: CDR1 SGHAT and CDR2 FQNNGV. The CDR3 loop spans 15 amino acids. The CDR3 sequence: CASSHRAGSSYEQYL. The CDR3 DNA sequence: TGTGCCAGCAGCCACCGGGCAGGGTCGTCCTACGAGCAGTACTTA.

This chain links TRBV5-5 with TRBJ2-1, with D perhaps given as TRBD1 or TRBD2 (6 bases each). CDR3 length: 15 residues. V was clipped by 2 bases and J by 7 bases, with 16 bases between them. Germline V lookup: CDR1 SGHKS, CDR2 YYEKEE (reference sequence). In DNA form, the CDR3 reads TGTGCCAGCAGCTTTGGGGGGCCCCGACAGAATGAGCAGTTCTTC. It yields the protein CASSFGGPRQNEQFF.

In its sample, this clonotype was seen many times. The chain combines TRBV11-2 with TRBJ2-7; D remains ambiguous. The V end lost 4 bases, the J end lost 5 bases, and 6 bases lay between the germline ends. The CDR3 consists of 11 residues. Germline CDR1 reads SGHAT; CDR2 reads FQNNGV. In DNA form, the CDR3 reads TGTGCCAGCAGCTCGAGCGACGAGCAGTACTTC. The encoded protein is CASSSSDEQYF.

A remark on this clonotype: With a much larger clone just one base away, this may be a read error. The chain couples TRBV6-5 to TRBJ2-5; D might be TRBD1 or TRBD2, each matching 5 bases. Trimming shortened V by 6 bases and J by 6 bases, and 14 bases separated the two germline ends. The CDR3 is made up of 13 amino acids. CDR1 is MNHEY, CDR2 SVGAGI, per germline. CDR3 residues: CASRGTYKKTQYF. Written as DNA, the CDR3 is TGTGCCAGCAGGGGGACGTACAAAAAGACCCAGTACTTC.

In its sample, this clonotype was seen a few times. The CDR3 DNA follows: TGTGCCAGCAGTTTAGGGGCAGGGGGAACTGGGGCCAACGTCCTGACTTTC. Its translation is CASSLGAGGTGANVLTF. V usage is TRBV28 and J usage is TRBJ2-6; TRBD1 aligns across 7 bases. V gave up 2 bases and J gave up 2 bases; unmatched junction bases: 6. CDR3 length: 17 residues. Germline CDR1 MDHEN, CDR2 SYDVKM.

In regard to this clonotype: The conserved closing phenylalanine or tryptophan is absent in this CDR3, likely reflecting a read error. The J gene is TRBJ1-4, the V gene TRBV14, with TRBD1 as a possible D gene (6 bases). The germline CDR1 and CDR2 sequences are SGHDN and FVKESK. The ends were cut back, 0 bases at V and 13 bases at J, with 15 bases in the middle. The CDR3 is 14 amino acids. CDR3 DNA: TGTGCCAGCAGCCAAGACAGGGCAGGGGCCGGACTGTTTGTT. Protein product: CASSQDRAGAGLFV.

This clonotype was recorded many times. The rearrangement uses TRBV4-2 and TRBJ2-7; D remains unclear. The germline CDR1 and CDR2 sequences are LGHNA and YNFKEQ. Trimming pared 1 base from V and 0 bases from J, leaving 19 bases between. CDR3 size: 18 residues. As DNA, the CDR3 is TGTGCCAGCAGCCAAGGGCTCCCTCCCAGGCACTACTCCTACGAGCAGTACTTC. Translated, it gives CASSQGLPPRHYSYEQYF.

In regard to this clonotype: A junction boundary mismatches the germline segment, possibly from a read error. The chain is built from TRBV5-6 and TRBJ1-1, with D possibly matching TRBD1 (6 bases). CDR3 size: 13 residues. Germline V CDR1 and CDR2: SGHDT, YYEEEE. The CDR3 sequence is CVSSHGQYTEAFF. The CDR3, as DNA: TGTGTCAGCAGCCACGGACAGTATACTGAAGCTTTCTTT. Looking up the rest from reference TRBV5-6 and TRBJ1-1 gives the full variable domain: DAGVTQSPTHLIKTRGQQVTLRCSPKSGHDTVSWYQQALGQGPQFIFQYYEEEERQRGNFPDRFSGHQFPNYSSELNVNALLLGDSALYLCVSSHGQYTEAFFGQGTRLTVV.

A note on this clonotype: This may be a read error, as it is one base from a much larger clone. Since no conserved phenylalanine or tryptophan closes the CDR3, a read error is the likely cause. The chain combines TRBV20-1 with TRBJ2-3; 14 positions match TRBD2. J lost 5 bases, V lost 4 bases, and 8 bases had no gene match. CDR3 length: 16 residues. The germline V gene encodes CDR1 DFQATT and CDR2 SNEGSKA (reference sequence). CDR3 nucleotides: TGCAGTGCTACCATGACTAGCGGGAGGGCGATAGATACGCAGTATCTT. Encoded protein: CSATMTSGRAIDTQYL.

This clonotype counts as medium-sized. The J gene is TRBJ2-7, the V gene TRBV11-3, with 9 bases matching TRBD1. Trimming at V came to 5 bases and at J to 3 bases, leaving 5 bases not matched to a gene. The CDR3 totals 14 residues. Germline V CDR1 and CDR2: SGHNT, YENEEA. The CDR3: CASSPRDRDYEQYF. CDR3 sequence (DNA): TGTGCCAGCAGCCCGCGGGACAGGGACTACGAGCAGTACTTC.

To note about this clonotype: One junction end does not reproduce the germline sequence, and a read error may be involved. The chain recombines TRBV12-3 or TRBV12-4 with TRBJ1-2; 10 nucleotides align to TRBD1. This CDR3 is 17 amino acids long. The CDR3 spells CTSSLHSLRDRGWGYTF. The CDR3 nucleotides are TGTACCAGCAGTCTACATAGTCTCCGGGACAGGGGATGGGGCTACACCTTC.